This T cell receptor (beta chain) stems from a study of cytomegalovirus exposure and HLA in healthy donors. From germline, CDR1 is LGHNA and CDR2 YNFKEQ. This CDR3 has 15 residues. Losses at the gene ends were 4 bases for V and 3 bases for J; bases not matched to a gene: 8. Using immunoSEQ multiplex PCR, the repertoire was profiled, and TCRdb retains in-frame clones only, with some absent. The sample consists of roughly 170,000 clones, approximately 84% of them appearing once. The J gene is TRBJ2-7, the V gene TRBV4-2; 8 nucleotides align to TRBD2. This clonotype was sampled from a woman aged 18-29 years in good health and CMV-seropositive. The specimen was PBMCs. CDR3 sequence: CASSPGGGKNYEQYF. In DNA, the CDR3 is TGTGCCAGCAGCCCCGGGGGGGGGAAAAACTACGAGCAGTACTTC.